This T cell receptor (beta chain) was captured by sequencing in a study of a mutant IDH1 vaccine in newly diagnosed glioma. Study overall: The treated population exhibited a male proportion of about 60%, a female proportion of 37.5%, and a mean age of about 40 years. V12 corresponded to week 35 and V13 to week 47.

Concerning this clone: Its target is unknown.

Time point described: week 35, safety follow-up. Every vaccination contained 300 ug of the mutant IDH1 20-mer peptide and was paired with topical imiquimod. Newly diagnosed WHO grade 3 or 4 IDH1-mutant, ATRX-lost astrocytomas were identified in the donors. The V end was cut by 1 base, the J end by 1 base, with 1 base between. CDR3 length: 12 amino acids. Germline loops: CDR1 SEHNR, CDR2 FQNEAQ (reference sequence). The protocol was immunoSEQ multiplex PCR, while the TCRdb copy is restricted to in-frame clones and leaves out a portion. This sample has tens of thousands of clones, with more than 65% found just once.

The gene calls are TRBV7-9 and TRBJ1-1; D call uncertain. The clonotype comes from a man younger than 40 with glioma. This specimen was PBMCs, taken from a glioma patient whose treatment included an IDH1 peptide vaccine. This CDR3 is CASSLENTEAFF. In DNA, the CDR3 is TGTGCCAGCAGCTTAGAGAACACTGAAGCTTTCTTT.